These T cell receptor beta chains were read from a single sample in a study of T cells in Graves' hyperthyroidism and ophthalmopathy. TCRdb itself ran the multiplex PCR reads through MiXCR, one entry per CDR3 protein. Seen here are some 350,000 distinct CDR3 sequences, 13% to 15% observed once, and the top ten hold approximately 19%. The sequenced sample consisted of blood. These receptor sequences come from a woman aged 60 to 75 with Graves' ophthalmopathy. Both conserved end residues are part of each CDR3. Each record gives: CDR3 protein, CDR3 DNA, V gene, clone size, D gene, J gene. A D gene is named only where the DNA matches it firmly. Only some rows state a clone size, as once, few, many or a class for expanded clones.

CDR3: CASSPDGNRIQYF; DNA: TGTGCCAGTAGTCCCGACGGGAATCGCATTCAGTACTTC; V: TRBV19; size: NA; D: NA; J: TRBJ2-4
CDR3: CASRNGGYTDTQYF; DNA: TGTGCCAGCAGAAACGGAGGCTACACAGATACGCAGTATTTT; V: TRBV28; size: many; D: NA; J: TRBJ2-3
CDR3: CASSSAGSSYEQYF; DNA: TGTGCCAGCAGTTCAGCAGGGAGCTCCTACGAGCAGTACTTC; V: TRBV27; size: many; D: NA; J: TRBJ2-7
CDR3: CASSPPGWLADRGGNEQFF; DNA: TGTGCCAGCTCACCACCAGGTTGGCTAGCGGACAGAGGTGGCAATGAGCAGTTCTTC; V: TRBV18; size: NA; D: NA; J: TRBJ2-1
CDR3: CASSNGNEAFF; DNA: TGTGCCAGCAGCAATGGCAATGAAGCTTTCTTT; V: TRBV5-6; size: few; D: NA; J: TRBJ1-1
CDR3: CASSQQGENIQYF; DNA: TGTGCCAGCAGCCAGCAGGGGGAAAACATTCAGTACTTC; V: TRBV3-1; size: many; D: TRBD1; J: TRBJ2-4
CDR3: CASSRAWDSPQYF; DNA: TGTGCCAGCAGCCGCGCGTGGGACAGCCCTCAGTACTTC; V: TRBV14; size: many; D: TRBD1; J: TRBJ2-5
CDR3: CASSPNLGLAGSYEQYF; DNA: TGTGCCAGCAGCCCCAATCTTGGACTAGCGGGCTCCTACGAGCAGTACTTC; V: TRBV7-9; size: few; D: TRBD2; J: TRBJ2-7
CDR3: CASSLMGVSYNEQFF; DNA: TGTGCCAGCAGCTTGATGGGAGTGTCCTACAATGAGCAGTTCTTC; V: TRBV5-6; size: few; D: NA; J: TRBJ2-1
CDR3: CASSPASGWEKLFF; DNA: TGTGCCAGCTCCCCAGCGTCGGGTTGGGAAAAACTGTTTTTT; V: TRBV18; size: many; D: NA; J: TRBJ1-4